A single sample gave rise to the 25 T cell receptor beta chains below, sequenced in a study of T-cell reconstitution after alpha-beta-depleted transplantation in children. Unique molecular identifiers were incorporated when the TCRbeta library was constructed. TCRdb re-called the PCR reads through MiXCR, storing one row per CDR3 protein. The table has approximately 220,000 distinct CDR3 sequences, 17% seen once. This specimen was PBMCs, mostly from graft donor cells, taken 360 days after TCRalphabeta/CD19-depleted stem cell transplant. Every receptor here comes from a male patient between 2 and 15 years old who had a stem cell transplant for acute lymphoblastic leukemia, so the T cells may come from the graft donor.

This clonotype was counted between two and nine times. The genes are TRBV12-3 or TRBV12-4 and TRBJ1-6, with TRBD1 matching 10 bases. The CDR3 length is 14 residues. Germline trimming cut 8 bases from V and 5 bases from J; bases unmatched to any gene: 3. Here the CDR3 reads CASFGTGDNSPLHF. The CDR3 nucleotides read TGTGCCAGCTTTGGGACAGGGGATAATTCACCCCTCCACTTT.

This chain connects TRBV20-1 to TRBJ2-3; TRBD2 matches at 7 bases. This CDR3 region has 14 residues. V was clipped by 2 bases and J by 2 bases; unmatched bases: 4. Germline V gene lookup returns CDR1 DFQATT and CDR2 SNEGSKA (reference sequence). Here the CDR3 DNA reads TGCAGTGCTAGATCGACTAGCCCCACAGATACGCAGTATTTT. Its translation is CSARSTSPTDTQYF.

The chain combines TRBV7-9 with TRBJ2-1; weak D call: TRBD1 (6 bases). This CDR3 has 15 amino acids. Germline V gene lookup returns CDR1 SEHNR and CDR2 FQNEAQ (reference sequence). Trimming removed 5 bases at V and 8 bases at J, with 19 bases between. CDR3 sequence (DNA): TGTGCCAGCAGCGGCCGGGACAAGTTAGGGGATGAGCAGTTCTTC. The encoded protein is CASSGRDKLGDEQFF.

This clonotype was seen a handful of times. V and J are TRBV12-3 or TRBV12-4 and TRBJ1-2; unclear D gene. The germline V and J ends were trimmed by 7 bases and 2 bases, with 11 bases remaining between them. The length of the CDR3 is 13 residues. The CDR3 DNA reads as TGTGCCAGCACTGGATCAGGCAACTATGGCTACACCTTC. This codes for CASTGSGNYGYTF.

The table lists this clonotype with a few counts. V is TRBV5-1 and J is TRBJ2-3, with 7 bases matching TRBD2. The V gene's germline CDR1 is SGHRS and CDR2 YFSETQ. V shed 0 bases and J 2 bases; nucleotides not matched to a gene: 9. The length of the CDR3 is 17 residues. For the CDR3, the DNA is TGCGCCAGCAGCTTGGATTGGTCTAGCGGTCTCACAGATACGCAGTATTTT. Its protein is CASSLDWSSGLTDTQYF.

The CDR3 DNA follows: TGCGCCAGCAGCTTGATCAGGGTTGAGGACGAGCAGTACTTC. Its protein product is CASSLIRVEDEQYF. The V and J genes are TRBV5-1 and TRBJ2-7, with D maybe TRBD1 (5 bases). The CDR3 is 14 residues long. Germline CDR1 is SGHRS and CDR2 is YFSETQ. Trimming took 1 base from V and 5 from J, leaving 13 bases between them.

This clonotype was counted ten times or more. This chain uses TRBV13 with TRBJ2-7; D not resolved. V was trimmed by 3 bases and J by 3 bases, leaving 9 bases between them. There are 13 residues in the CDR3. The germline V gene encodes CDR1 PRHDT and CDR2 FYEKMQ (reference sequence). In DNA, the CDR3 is TGTGCCAGCAGCTTTGGTCCAAACTACGAGCAGTACTTC. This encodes CASSFGPNYEQYF. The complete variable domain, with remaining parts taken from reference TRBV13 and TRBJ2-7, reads AAGVIQSPRHLIKEKRETATLKCYPIPRHDTVYWYQQGPGQDPQFLISFYEKMQSDKGSIPDRFSAQQFSDYHSELNMSSLELGDSALYFCASSFGPNYEQYFGPGTRLTVT.

This CDR3 reads CASSLAMTYEVLNTEAFF. The DNA of the CDR3 is TGCGCCAGCAGCTTGGCAATGACGTACGAAGTTCTAAACACTGAAGCTTTCTTT. V is TRBV5-1 and J is TRBJ1-1; unclear D gene. This CDR3 is built from 18 residues. Per the germline V gene, CDR1 is SGHRS and CDR2 is YFSETQ. V lost 0 bases and J lost 2, with 20 bases in between.

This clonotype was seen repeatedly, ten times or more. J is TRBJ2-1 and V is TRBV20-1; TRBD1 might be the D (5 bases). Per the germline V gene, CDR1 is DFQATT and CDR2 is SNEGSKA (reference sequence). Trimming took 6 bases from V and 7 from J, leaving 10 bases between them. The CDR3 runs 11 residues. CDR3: CSANDRNEQFF. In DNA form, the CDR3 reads TGCAGTGCAAATGACAGAAATGAGCAGTTCTTC.

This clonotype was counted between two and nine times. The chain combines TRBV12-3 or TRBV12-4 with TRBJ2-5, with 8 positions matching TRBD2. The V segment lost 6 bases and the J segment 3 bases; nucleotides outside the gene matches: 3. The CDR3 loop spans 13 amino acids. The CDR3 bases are TGTGCCAGCAGCCGAGCGGGGGAAGAGACCCAGTACTTC. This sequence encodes CASSRAGEETQYF.

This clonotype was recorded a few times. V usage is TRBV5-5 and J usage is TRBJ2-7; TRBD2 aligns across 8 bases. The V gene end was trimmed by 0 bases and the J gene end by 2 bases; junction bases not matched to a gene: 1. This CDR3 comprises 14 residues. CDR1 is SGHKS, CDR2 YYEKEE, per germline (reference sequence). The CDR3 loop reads CASSLGLAPYEQYF. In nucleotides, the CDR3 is TGTGCCAGCAGCTTGGGACTAGCGCCCTACGAGCAGTACTTC.

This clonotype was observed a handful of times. CDR3 residues: CASITFLGSQETQYF. The CDR3 region has the DNA TGTGCCAGCATTACCTTTTTGGGCAGTCAAGAGACCCAGTACTTC. The genes are TRBV7-6 and TRBJ2-5; D not certain. The CDR3 is made up of 15 amino acids. Trimming removed 7 bases from V and 2 bases from J, with 17 bases in between. In germline, CDR1 is SGHVS, CDR2 FNYEAQ. Supplemented by reference TRBV7-6 and TRBJ2-5, the full variable domain reads GAGVSQSPRYKVTKRGQDVALRCDPISGHVSLYWYRQALGQGPEFLTYFNYEAQQDKSGLPNDRFSAERPEGSISTLTIQRTEQRDSAMYRCASITFLGSQETQYFGPGTRLLVL.

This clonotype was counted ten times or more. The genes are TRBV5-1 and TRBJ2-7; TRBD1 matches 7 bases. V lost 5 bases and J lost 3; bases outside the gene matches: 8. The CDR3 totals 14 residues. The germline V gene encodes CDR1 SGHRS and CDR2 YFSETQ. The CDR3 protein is CASRLDRAGYEQYF. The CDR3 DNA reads TGCGCCAGCAGGCTTGACAGGGCAGGCTACGAGCAGTACTTC.

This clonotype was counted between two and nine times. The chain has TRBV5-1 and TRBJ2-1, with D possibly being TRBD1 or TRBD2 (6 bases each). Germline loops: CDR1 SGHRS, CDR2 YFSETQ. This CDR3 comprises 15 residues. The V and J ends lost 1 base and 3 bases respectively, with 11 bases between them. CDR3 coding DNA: TGCGCCAGCAGCTTGAGGGGGGAGGACTACAATGAGCAGTTCTTC. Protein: CASSLRGEDYNEQFF.

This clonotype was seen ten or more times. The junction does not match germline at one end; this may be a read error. In DNA, the CDR3 is TGTGCCAGCAGCCTAGCGGGGGGCGGCACAGATACGCAGTATTTT. Translating gives CASSLAGGGTDTQYF. The V gene is TRBV5-1, the J gene TRBJ2-3; 11 bases are a match to TRBD2. CDR3 size: 15 residues. CDR1 is SGHRS and CDR2 is YFSETQ in the germline V gene.

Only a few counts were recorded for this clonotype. The CDR3: CSALDPSGNTGELFF. CDR3 sequence (DNA): TGCAGTGCCCTCGACCCCTCCGGGAACACCGGGGAGCTGTTTTTT. The gene calls are TRBV20-1 and TRBJ2-2; no firm D call. Germline V CDR1 and CDR2: DFQATT, SNEGSKA (reference sequence). V lost 6 bases and J lost 1, with 15 bases in between. The CDR3 is made up of 15 amino acids.

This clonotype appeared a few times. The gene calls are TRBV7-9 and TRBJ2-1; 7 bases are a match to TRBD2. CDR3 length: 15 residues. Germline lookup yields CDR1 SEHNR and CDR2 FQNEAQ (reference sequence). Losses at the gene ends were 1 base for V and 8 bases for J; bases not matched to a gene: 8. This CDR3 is CASSLVGGSTYEQFF. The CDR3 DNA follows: TGTGCCAGCAGCTTAGTTGGCGGGAGTACGTATGAGCAGTTCTTC.

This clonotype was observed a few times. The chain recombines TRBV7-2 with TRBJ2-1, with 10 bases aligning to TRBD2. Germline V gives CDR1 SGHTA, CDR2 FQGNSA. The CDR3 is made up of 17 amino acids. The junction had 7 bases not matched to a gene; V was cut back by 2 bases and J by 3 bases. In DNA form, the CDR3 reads TGTGCCAGCAGCTTATGGAGCGGGGGGGTCGACTACAATGAGCAGTTCTTC. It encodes CASSLWSGGVDYNEQFF.

DNA for the CDR3: TGTGCCAGCTCACGGCTAGCGGGATCGGGCTCCTACGAGCAGTACTTC. It specifies CASSRLAGSGSYEQYF. The J gene is TRBJ2-7, the V gene TRBV18; the match to TRBD2 covers 9 bases. CDR1 is KGHSH, CDR2 LQKENI, per germline. V lost 4 bases to trimming and J lost 0 bases; unmatched junction nucleotides: 7. This CDR3 has 16 residues.

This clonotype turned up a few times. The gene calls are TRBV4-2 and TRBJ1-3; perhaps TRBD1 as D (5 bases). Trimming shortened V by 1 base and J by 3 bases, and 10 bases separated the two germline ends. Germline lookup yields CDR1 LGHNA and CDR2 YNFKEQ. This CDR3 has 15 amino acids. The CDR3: CASSQAPRDGNTIYF. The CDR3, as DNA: TGTGCCAGCAGCCAAGCCCCCAGGGATGGAAACACCATATATTTT.

The CDR3 loop is CASSVRGDTGELFF. CDR3 bases: TGTGCCAGCAGCGTCAGGGGGGACACCGGGGAGCTGTTTTTT. The chain has TRBV7-2 and TRBJ2-2; the D gene is possibly TRBD1 (7 bases). Per germline, CDR1 SGHTA and CDR2 FQGNSA. Trimming shortened V by 5 bases and J by 3 bases, and 10 bases separated the two germline ends. The CDR3 extends over 14 amino acids.

In nucleotides, the CDR3 is TGTGCCAGCAGCTTTCCCACTCCGAGCTCTGGAAACACCATATATTTT. This encodes CASSFPTPSSGNTIYF. The rearrangement uses TRBV7-8 and TRBJ1-3; D unclear. Germline V CDR1 and CDR2: SGHVS, FQNEAQ. The ends were cut back, 3 bases at V and 0 bases at J, with 12 bases in the middle. This CDR3 contains 16 residues.

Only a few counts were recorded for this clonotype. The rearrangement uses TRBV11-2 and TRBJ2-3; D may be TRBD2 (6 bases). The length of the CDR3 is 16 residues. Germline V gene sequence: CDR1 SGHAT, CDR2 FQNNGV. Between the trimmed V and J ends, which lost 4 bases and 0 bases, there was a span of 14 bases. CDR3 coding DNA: TGTGCCAGCAGCTCCGGGGGTTCCTCTAGCACAGATACGCAGTATTTT. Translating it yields CASSSGGSSSTDTQYF.

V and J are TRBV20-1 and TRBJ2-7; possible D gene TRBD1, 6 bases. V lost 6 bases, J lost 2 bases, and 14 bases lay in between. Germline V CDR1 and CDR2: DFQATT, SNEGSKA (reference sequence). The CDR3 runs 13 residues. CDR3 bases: TGCAGTGCGTCAACAGGGCCTACCTACGAGCAGTACTTC. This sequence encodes CSASTGPTYEQYF.

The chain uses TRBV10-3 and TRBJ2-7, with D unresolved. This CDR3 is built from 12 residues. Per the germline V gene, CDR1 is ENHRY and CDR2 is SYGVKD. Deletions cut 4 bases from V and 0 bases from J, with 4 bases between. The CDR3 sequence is CAISVNSYEQYF. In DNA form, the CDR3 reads TGTGCCATCAGTGTCAACTCCTACGAGCAGTACTTC.